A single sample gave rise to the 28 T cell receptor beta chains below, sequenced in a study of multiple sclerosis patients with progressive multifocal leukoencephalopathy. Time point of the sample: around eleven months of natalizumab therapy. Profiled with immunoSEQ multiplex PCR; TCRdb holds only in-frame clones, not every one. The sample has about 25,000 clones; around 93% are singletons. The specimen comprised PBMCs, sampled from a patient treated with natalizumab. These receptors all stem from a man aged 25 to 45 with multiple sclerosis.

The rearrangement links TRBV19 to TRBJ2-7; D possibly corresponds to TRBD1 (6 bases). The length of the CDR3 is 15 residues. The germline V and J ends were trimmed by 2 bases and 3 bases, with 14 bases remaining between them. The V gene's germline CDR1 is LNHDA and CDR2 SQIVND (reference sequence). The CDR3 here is CASSINGDNYYEQYF. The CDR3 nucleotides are TGTGCCAGTAGTATAAACGGGGACAACTACTACGAGCAGTACTTC.

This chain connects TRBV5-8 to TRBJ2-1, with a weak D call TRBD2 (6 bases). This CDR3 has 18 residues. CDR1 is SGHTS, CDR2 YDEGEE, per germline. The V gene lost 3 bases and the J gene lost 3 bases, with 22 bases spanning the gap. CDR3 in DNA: TGTGCCAGCAGCTATCCAGCCTTGCAGGAGGGGATCTACAATGAGCAGTTCTTC. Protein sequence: CASSYPALQEGIYNEQFF.

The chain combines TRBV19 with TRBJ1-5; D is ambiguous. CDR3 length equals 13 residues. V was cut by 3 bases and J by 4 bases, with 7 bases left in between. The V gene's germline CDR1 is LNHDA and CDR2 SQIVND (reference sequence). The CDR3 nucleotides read TGTGCCAGTAGTATGGACCGAAATCAGCCCCAGCATTTT. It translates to CASSMDRNQPQHF.

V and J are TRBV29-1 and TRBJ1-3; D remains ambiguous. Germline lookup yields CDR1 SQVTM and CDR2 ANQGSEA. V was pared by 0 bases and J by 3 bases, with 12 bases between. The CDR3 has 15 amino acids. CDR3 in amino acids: CSVEDHPEHGNTIYF. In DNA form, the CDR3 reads TGCAGCGTTGAAGATCATCCAGAACATGGAAACACCATATATTTT.

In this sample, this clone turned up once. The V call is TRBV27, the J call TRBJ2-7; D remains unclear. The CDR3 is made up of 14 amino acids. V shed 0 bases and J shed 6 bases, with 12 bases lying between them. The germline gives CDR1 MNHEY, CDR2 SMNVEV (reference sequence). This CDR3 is CASSLSAGSLEQYF. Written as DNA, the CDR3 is TGTGCCAGCAGTTTATCGGCAGGTTCGCTCGAGCAGTACTTC.

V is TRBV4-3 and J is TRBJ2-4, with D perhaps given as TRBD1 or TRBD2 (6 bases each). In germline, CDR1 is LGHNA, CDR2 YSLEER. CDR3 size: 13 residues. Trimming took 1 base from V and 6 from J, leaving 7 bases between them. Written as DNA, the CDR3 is TGCGCCAGCAGCCAAGCGGGGGCAAACATTCAGTACTTC. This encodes CASSQAGANIQYF.

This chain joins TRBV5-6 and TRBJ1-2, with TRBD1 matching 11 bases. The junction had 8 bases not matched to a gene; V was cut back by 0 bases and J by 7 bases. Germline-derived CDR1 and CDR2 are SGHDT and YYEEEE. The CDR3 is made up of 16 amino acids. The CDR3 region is CASSLGSGTGGSGYTF. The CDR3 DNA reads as TGTGCCAGCAGCTTGGGTTCAGGGACAGGGGGGTCTGGCTACACCTTC.

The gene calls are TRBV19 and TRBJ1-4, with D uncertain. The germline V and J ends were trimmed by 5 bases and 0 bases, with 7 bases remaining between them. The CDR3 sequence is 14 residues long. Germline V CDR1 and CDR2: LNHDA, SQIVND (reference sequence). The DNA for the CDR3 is TGTGCCAGTAGTCAATATACAACTAATGAAAAACTGTTTTTT. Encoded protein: CASSQYTTNEKLFF.

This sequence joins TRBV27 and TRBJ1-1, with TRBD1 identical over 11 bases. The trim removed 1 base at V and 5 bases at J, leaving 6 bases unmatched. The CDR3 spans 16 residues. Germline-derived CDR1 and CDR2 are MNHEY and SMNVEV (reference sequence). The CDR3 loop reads CASSLFGQGARTEAFF. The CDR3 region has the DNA TGTGCCAGCAGTTTATTCGGACAGGGGGCTAGGACTGAAGCTTTCTTT.

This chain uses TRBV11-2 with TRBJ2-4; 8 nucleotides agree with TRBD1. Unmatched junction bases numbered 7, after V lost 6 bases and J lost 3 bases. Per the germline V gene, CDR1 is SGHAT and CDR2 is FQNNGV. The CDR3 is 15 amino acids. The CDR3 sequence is CASSFTGTGKNIQYF. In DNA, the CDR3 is TGTGCCAGCAGTTTTACCGGGACAGGCAAAAACATTCAGTACTTC. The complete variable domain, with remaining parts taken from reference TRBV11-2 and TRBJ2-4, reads EAGVAQSPRYKIIEKRQSVAFWCNPISGHATLYWYQQILGQGPKLLIQFQNNGVVDDSQLPKDRFSAERLKGVDSTLKIQPAKLEDSAVYLCASSFTGTGKNIQYFGAGTRLSVL.

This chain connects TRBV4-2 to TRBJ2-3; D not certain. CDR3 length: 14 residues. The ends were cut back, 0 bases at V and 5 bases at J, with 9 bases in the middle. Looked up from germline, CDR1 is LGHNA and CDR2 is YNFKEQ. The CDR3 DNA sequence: TGTGCCAGCAGCCAAGATCGATCCCAAGATACGCAGTATTTT. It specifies CASSQDRSQDTQYF.

The CDR3 DNA reads as TGCGCCAGCAGCTTGGGGTTAGGACAGGGAGGGGAGACCCAGTACTTC. Protein product: CASSLGLGQGGETQYF. The gene calls are TRBV5-1 and TRBJ2-5, with D perhaps matching TRBD1 (8 bases). Trimming shortened V by 0 bases and J by 5 bases, and 17 bases separated the two germline ends. Germline assignment: CDR1 SGHRS and CDR2 YFSETQ. The CDR3 loop spans 16 amino acids.

This CDR3 is CASRGGTGANVLTF. The CDR3 DNA is TGTGCCAGCAGAGGGGGGACAGGGGCCAACGTCCTGACTTTC. The chain combines TRBV11-2 with TRBJ2-6; D may be TRBD1 or TRBD2 (6 bases each). Trimming removed 6 bases from V and 4 bases from J, with 10 bases in between. There are 14 residues in the CDR3. Germline V gene data show CDR1 as SGHAT and CDR2 as FQNNGV.

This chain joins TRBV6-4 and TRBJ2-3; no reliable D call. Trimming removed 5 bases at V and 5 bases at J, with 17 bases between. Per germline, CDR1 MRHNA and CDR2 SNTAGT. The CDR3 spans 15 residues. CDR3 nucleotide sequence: TGTGCCAGCAGTCCCCTCGCCACCGAGAAAGATACGCAGTATTTT. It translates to CASSPLATEKDTQYF.

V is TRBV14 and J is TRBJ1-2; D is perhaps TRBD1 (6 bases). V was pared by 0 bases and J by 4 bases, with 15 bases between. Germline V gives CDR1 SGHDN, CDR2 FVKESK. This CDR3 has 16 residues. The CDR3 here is CASSQESGAGVYGYTF. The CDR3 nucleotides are TGTGCCAGCAGCCAAGAATCCGGGGCAGGGGTCTATGGCTACACCTTC. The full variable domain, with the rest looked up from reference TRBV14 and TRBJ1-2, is EAGVTQFPSHSVIEKGQTVTLRCDPISGHDNLYWYRRVMGKEIKFLLHFVKESKQDESGMPNNRFLAERTGGTYSTLKVQPAELEDSGVYFCASSQESGAGVYGYTFGSGTRLTVV.

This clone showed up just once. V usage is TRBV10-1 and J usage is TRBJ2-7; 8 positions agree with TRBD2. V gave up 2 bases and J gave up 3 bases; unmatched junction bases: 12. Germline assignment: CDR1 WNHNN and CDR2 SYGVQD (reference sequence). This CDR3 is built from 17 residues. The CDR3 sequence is CASSEPLLTGGNYEQYV. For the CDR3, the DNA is TGCGCCAGCAGTGAGCCCCTCTTAACGGGAGGGAACTACGAGCAGTACGTC.

The CDR3 reads CASSLGPSGWGGTEAFF. The CDR3 coding sequence is TGTGCCAGCAGCTTAGGGCCGTCCGGGTGGGGTGGCACTGAAGCTTTCTTT. The V and J genes are TRBV11-3 and TRBJ1-1, with D uncertain. Germline V lookup: CDR1 SGHNT, CDR2 YENEEA. The CDR3 contains 17 residues. The germline V and J ends were trimmed by 1 base and 4 bases, with 19 bases remaining between them.

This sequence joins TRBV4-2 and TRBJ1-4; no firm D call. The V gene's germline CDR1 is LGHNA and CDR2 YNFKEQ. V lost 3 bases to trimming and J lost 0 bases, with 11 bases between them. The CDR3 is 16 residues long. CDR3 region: CASSQGVVATNEKLFF. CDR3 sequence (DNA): TGTGCCAGCAGCCAGGGCGTAGTTGCAACTAATGAAAAACTGTTTTTT.

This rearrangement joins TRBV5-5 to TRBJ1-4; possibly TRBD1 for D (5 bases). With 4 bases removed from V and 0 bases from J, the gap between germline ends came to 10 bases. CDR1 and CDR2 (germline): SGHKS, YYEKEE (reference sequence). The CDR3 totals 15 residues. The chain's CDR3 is CASSLRTTTNEKLFF. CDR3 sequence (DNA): TGTGCCAGCAGCCTGCGGACAACAACTAATGAAAAACTGTTTTTT.

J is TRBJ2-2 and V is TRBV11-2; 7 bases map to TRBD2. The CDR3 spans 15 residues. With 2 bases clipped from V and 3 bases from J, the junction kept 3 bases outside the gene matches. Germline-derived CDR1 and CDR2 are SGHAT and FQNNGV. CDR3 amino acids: CASSLRLAHTGELFF. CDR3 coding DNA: TGTGCCAGCAGCTTAAGACTAGCTCACACCGGGGAGCTGTTTTTT.

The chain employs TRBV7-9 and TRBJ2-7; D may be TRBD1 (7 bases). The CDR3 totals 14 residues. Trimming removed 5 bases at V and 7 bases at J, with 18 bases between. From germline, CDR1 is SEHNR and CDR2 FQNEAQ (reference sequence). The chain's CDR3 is CASSRRQGGMEQYF. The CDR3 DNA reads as TGTGCCAGCAGCCGGAGACAGGGCGGGATGGAGCAGTACTTC.

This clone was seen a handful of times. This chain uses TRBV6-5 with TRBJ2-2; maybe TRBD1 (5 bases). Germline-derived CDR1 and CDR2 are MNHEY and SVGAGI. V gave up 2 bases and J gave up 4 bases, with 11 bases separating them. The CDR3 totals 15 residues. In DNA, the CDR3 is TGTGCCAGCAGTTACCAGGGATCGACCACCGGGGAGCTGTTTTTT. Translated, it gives CASSYQGSTTGELFF.

In nucleotides, the CDR3 is TGTGCCAGCAGCGTAGGCCATAACTACGAGCAGTACTTC. This gives the protein CASSVGHNYEQYF. This chain joins TRBV9 and TRBJ2-7; no firm D call. Per the germline V gene, CDR1 is SGDLS and CDR2 is YYNGEE. The CDR3 has 13 residues. Deletions cut 0 bases from V and 3 bases from J, with 7 bases between.

The CDR3 DNA reads as TGTGCCACCAGCAGAGCTGGGACTGAAGCTTTCTTT. This sequence encodes CATSRAGTEAFF. The chain employs TRBV15 and TRBJ1-1; unclear D gene. The CDR3 covers 12 residues. Per germline, CDR1 LNHNV and CDR2 YYDKDF (reference sequence). Trimming cost V 1 base and J 5 bases, with 5 bases left between them.

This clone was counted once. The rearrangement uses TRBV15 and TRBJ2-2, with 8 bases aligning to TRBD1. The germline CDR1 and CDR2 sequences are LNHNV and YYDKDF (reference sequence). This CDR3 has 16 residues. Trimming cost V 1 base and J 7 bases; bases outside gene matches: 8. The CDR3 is CATSRAPRGQGGELFF. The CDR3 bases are TGTGCCACCAGCAGAGCCCCCAGGGGGCAAGGCGGGGAGCTGTTTTTT. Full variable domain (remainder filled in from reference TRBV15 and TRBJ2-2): DAMVIQNPRYQVTQFGKPVTLSCSQTLNHNVMYWYQQKSSQAPKLLFHYYDKDFNNEADTPDNFQSRRPNTSFCFLDIRSPGLGDTAMYLCATSRAPRGQGGELFFGEGSRLTVL.

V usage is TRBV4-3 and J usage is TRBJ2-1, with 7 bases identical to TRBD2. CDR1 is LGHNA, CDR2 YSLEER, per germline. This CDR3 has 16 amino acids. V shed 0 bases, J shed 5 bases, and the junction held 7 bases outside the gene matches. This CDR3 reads CASSQEMLLADNEQFF. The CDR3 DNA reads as TGCGCCAGCAGCCAAGAAATGCTCCTAGCGGACAATGAGCAGTTCTTC.

The CDR3 region is CASSLEAQTGAYEQYV. CDR3 DNA sequence: TGTGCCAGCAGCTTAGAAGCCCAGACAGGGGCCTACGAGCAGTACGTC. This sequence joins TRBV11-2 and TRBJ2-7, with 8 positions matching TRBD1. This CDR3 has 16 amino acids. J gave up 2 bases and V 0 bases, and 6 bases lay outside the gene matches. Germline CDR1 and CDR2: SGHAT and FQNNGV.

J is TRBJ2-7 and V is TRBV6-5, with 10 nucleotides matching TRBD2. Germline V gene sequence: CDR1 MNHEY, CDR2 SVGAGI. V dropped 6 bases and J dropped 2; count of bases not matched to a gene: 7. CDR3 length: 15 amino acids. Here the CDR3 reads CASSSGLAEAYEQYV. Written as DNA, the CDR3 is TGTGCCAGCAGCTCAGGACTAGCGGAAGCCTACGAGCAGTACGTC.